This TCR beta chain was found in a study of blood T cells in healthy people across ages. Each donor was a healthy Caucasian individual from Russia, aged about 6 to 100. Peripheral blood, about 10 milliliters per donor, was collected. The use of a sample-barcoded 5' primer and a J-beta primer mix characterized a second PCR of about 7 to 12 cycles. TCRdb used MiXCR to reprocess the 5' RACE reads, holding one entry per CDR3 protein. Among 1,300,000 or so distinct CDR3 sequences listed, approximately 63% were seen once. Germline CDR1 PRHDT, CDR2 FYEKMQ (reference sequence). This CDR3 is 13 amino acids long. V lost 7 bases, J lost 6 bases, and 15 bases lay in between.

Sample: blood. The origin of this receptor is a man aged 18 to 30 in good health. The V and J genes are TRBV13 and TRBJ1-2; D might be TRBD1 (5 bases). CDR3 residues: CASNSGSRDGYTF. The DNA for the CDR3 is TGTGCCAGCAACTCAGGGTCGAGAGATGGCTACACCTTC.